This T cell receptor (beta chain) was documented in a study of OX40 agonist ivuxolimab in advanced cancers. Across the study: Allowance was made for prior anti-PD-1, anti-PD-L1 or anti-CTLA-4 therapy, and about 40% had some.

Study-wide points: It was also the case that some nonresponders had low normalized T-cell clonal expansion.

Per germline, CDR1 MNHNY and CDR2 SVGAGI (reference sequence). This CDR3 region has 15 residues. The V end was cut by 5 bases, the J end by 7 bases, with 20 bases between. Method: immunoSEQ multiplex PCR; TCRdb's copy keeps in-frame clones and lacks some. The sample shows tens of thousands of clones, about 82% of them seen only once. Turning to this clone: The antigen is unknown.

Sequencing was performed on CD4+ or CD8+ T cells sorted from blood, taken in a trial of the OX40 agonist ivuxolimab. The origin of this receptor is an adult with an advanced solid tumor such as melanoma, head and neck, liver or kidney cancer. This chain connects TRBV6-6 to TRBJ1-2; D is possibly TRBD1 (6 bases). The CDR3: CASSPDSMGIGGYTF. The CDR3, as DNA: TGTGCCAGCAGTCCGGACAGCATGGGGATCGGTGGCTACACCTTC.